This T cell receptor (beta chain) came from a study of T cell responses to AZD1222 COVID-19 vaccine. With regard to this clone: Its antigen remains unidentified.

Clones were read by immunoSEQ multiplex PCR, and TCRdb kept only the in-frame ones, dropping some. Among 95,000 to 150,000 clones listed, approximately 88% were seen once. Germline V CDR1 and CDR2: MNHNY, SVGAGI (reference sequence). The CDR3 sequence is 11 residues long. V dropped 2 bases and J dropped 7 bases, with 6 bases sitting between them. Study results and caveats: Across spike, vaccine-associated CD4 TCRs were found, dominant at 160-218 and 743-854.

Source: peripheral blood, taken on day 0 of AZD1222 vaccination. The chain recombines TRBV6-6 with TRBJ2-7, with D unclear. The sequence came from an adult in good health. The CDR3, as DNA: TGTGCCAGCAGTTACCTTCGAGAGCAGTACTTC. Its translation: CASSYLREQYF.